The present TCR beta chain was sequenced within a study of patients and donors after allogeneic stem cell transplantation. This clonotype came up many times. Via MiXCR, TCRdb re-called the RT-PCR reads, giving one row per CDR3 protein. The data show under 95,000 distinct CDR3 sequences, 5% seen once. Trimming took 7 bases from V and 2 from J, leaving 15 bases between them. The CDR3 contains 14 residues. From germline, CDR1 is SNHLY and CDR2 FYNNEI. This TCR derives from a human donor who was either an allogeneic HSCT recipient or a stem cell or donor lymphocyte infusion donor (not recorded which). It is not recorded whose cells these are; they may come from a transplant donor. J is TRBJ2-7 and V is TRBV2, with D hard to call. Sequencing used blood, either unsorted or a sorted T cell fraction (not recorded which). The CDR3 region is CASTESHLAYEQYF. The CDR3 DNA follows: TGTGCCAGCACCGAGTCCCATTTAGCCTACGAGCAGTACTTC.